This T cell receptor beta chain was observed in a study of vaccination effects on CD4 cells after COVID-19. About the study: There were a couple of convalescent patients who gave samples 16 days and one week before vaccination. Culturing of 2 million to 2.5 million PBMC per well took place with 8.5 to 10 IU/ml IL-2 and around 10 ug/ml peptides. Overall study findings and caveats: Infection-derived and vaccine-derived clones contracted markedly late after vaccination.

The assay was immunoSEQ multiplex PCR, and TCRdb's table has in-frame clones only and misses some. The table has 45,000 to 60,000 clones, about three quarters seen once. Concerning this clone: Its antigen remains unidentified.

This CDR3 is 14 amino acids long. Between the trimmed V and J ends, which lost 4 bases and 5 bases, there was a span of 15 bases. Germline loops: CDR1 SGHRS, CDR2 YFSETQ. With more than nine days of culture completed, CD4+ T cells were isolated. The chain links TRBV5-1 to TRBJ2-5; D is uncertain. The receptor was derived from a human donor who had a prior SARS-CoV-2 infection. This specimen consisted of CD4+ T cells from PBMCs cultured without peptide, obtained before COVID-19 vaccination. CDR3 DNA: TGCGCCAGCAGCGCAGGACCGTTAGGGGAGACCCAGTACTTC. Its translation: CASSAGPLGETQYF.